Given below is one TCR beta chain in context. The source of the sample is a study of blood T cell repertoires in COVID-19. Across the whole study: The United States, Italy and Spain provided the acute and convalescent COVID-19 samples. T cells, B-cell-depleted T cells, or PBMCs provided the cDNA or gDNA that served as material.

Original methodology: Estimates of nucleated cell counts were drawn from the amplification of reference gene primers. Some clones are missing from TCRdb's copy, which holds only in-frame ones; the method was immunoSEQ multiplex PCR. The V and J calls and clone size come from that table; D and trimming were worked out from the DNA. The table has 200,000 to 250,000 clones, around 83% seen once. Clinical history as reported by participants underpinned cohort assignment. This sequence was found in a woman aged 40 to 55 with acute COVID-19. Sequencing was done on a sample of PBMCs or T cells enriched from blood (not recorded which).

CDR3 bases: TGTGCCAGCAGAGGACAATGGCGTCAGCCCCAGCATTTT. This codes for CASRGQWRQPQHF. The chain recombines TRBV12-3 or TRBV12-4 with TRBJ1-5; TRBD1 might be the D (5 bases). The V end was cut by 6 bases, the J end by 6 bases, with 12 bases between. CDR3 length: 13 amino acids.